This T cell receptor (beta chain) was profiled in a study of shared clonotypes between healthy human individuals. V lost 10 bases, J lost 6 bases, and 19 bases lay in between. In germline, CDR1 is ENHRY, CDR2 SYGVKD. This CDR3 comprises 14 residues. Assay: immunoSEQ multiplex PCR; the TCRdb copy retains only in-frame clones and omits some. The data show nearly 1,000,000 clones, with about 80% seen just once and about 1.5% held by the top ten. The sample consisted of memory CD4+ T cells sorted from blood. Subset here: CD45RA-negative fraction. The sequence was obtained from a man between 18 and 35 years old in good health. This sequence joins TRBV10-3 and TRBJ1-5; tentatively, D is TRBD1 (5 bases). This chain's CDR3 is CATSQDGFGQPQHF. DNA of the CDR3: TGTGCCACCTCACAGGACGGGTTCGGTCAGCCCCAGCATTTT.